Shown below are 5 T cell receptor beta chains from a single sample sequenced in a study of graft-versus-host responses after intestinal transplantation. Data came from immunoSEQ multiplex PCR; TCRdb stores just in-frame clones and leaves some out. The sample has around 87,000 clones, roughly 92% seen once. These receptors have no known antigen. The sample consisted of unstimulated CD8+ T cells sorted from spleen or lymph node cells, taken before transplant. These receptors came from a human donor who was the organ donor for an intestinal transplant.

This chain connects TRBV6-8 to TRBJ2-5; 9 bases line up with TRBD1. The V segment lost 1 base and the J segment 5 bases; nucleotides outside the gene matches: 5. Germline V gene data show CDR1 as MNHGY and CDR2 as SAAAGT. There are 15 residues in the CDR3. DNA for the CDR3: TGTGCCAGCAGTTACTACAGGGGGCGCGGGGAGACCCAGTACTTC. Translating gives CASSYYRGRGETQYF.

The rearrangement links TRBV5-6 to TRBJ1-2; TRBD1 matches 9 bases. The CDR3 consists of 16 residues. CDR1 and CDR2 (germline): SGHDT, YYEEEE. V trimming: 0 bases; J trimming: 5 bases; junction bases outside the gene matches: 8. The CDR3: CASSLAPGTGRYGYTF. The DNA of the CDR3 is TGTGCCAGCAGCTTGGCCCCCGGGACAGGGAGGTATGGCTACACCTTC.

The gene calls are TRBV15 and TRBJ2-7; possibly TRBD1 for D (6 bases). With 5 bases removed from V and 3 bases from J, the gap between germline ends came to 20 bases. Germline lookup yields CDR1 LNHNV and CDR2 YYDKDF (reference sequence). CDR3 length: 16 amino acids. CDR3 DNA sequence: TGTGCCACCAGCTCTGACTCGGGACACGGGTACTACGAGCAGTACTTC. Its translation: CATSSDSGHGYYEQYF.

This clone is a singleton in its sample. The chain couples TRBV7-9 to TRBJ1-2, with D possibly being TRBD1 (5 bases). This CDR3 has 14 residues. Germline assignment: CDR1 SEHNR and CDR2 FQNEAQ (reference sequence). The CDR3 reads CAAETAGTHYGYTF. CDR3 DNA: TGTGCAGCCGAGACAGCCGGCACTCACTATGGCTACACCTTC.

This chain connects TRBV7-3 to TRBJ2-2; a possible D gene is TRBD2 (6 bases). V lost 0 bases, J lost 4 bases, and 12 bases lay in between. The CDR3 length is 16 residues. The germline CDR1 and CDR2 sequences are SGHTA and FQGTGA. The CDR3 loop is CASSLTAGQVTGELFF. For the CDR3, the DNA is TGTGCCAGCAGCTTAACCGCGGGGCAGGTCACCGGGGAGCTGTTTTTT.